This T cell receptor (beta chain) appears in the sequencing data of a study of CD4 and CD8 cells across lung adenocarcinoma regions. MiXCR, run by TCRdb on the PCR reads, gives a single entry per CDR3 protein. The sample has around 20,000 distinct CDR3 sequences; about 54% are singletons. Turning to this clonotype: Sequence at one end of the junction differs from germline and may be a read error.

This CDR3 contains 15 residues. Germline V CDR1 and CDR2: MNHNS, SASEGT. Samples came from patients with localized non-small cell lung adenocarcinoma. This sequence was found in a female donor with lung adenocarcinoma. The CD4 and CD8 labels of this study may be unreliable. V gene TRBV6-1 combines with J gene TRBJ2-3, with D maybe TRBD2 (5 bases). The source material was CD8+ T cells from the center of a lung tumor. The CDR3 DNA follows: TGTTCCAGCGGCGGGCGGCACTTCGTCAAAGATACGCAGTATTTC. This codes for CSSGGRHFVKDTQYF.